What follows are 32 T cell receptor beta chains derived from one specimen sequenced in a study of beta chain features in type 1 diabetes. The investigators reverse transcribed all of the isolated RNA, so they sequenced expressed TCRB transcripts. Generated by immunoSEQ multiplex PCR, the TCRdb table keeps only in-frame clones and is missing some. The data contain hundreds of thousands of clones, 10% to 12% of them singletons. The sample taken for sequencing was naive CD4+ T cells from blood. Receptors were obtained from a woman aged 18-29 years in good health.

This sequence joins TRBV28 and TRBJ2-7; the D gene is possibly TRBD1 (6 bases). The CDR3 sequence is 14 residues long. Trimming took off 6 bases at V and 2 bases at J, with 14 bases between the two ends. Germline V lookup: CDR1 MDHEN, CDR2 SYDVKM. The CDR3 coding sequence is TGTGCCAGCAGCACCGATACAGGGCCCTACGAGCAGTACGTC. As protein: CASSTDTGPYEQYV.

The table lists this clone with a few counts. The genes are TRBV27 and TRBJ2-7, with D possibly TRBD2 on 6 matching bases. Germline assignment: CDR1 MNHEY and CDR2 SMNVEV (reference sequence). V lost 3 bases and J lost 4, with 10 bases in between. The length of the CDR3 is 13 residues. CDR3 region: CASSLRDSYEQYF. CDR3 bases: TGTGCCAGCAGTTTGAGGGACTCATACGAGCAGTACTTC.

The rearrangement links TRBV4-1 to TRBJ2-3; D possibly corresponds to TRBD2 (5 bases). The germline V gene has CDR1 MGHRA and CDR2 YSYEKL. V lost 4 bases and J 4 bases, leaving 12 bases between the germline ends. The CDR3 is 14 residues long. DNA for the CDR3: TGCGCCAGCAGCCCCCACGGGATTGCAGATACGCAGTATTTT. Translation gives CASSPHGIADTQYF.

The sample holds a few counts of this clone. This chain links TRBV5-4 with TRBJ2-3; 10 bases map to TRBD2. V lost 4 bases to trimming and J lost 1 base; unmatched junction nucleotides: 9. Germline assignment: CDR1 SGHNT and CDR2 YYREEE (reference sequence). This CDR3 is 17 amino acids long. The CDR3 here is CASSQALAGQGTDTQYF. For the CDR3, the DNA is TGTGCCAGCAGCCAGGCACTAGCGGGGCAAGGCACAGATACGCAGTATTTT. The full variable domain, rest sourced from reference TRBV5-4 and TRBJ2-3, is ETGVTQSPTHLIKTRGQQVTLRCSSQSGHNTVSWYQQALGQGPQFIFQYYREEENGRGNFPPRFSGLQFPNYSSELNVNALELDDSALYLCASSQALAGQGTDTQYFGPGTRLTVL.

This clone was seen more than once but under ten times. Since no conserved phenylalanine or tryptophan closes the CDR3, a read error is the likely cause. The DNA is left out, because the CDR3 cannot be placed on it with certainty; the CDR3 is given as TCRdb lists it. The V call is TRBV27, the J call TRBJ2-7. CDR1 is MNHEY, CDR2 SMNVEV, per germline (reference sequence). The CDR3 length equals 9 residues, ends included. This CDR3 is CASSPFDGR.

The table lists this clone with a few counts. The chain has TRBV6-1 and TRBJ2-7, with D maybe TRBD2 (5 bases). Trimming shortened V by 4 bases and J by 4 bases, and 11 bases separated the two germline ends. This CDR3 contains 13 residues. Germline V gene sequence: CDR1 MNHNS, CDR2 SASEGT. CDR3: CASSVLGAYEQYF. The CDR3 bases are TGTGCCAGCAGTGTACTAGGAGCGTACGAGCAGTACTTC.

This clone was recorded a few times. The chain employs TRBV23-1 and TRBJ1-1; D remains unclear. TRBV23-1 is filed as an ORF, its function uncertain. This CDR3 has 15 amino acids. Trimming took off 2 bases at V and 0 bases at J, with 10 bases between the two ends. This chain's CDR3 is CASSQDRYLNTEAFF. In DNA form, the CDR3 reads TGCGCCAGCAGTCAAGATCGGTATCTGAACACTGAAGCTTTCTTT.

This clone was seen more than once but under ten times. This rearrangement joins TRBV5-1 to TRBJ2-5; D not resolved. The CDR3 extends over 14 amino acids. The V end was cut by 0 bases, the J end by 0 bases, with 6 bases between. CDR1 SGHRS and CDR2 YFSETQ come from the germline V gene. The CDR3 nucleotides read TGCGCCAGCAGCTTGGAAAAGTACCAAGAGACCCAGTACTTC. It encodes CASSLEKYQETQYF.

This rearrangement joins TRBV28 to TRBJ1-2; 8 bases line up with TRBD1. The CDR3 runs 12 residues. Germline CDR1 and CDR2: MDHEN and SYDVKM. The junction had 8 bases not matched to a gene; V was cut back by 5 bases and J by 12 bases. The CDR3 region has the DNA TGTGCCAGCAGTCAGAGCAGGGGGCGAAACACCTTC. It yields the protein CASSQSRGRNTF.

Only a few counts were recorded for this clone. The chain links TRBV6-1 to TRBJ1-2, with TRBD1 as a possible D gene (6 bases). CDR1 is MNHNS, CDR2 SASEGT, per germline. The CDR3 is 14 residues long. With 0 bases removed from V and 5 bases from J, the gap between germline ends came to 10 bases. The CDR3 DNA follows: TGTGCCAGCAGTGAAGCACACAGGGTTTATGGCTACACCTTC. Protein sequence: CASSEAHRVYGYTF.

This clone was picked up a small number of times. V usage is TRBV27 and J usage is TRBJ2-2; D may match TRBD1 or TRBD2 (5 bases each). CDR1 is MNHEY and CDR2 is SMNVEV in the germline V gene (reference sequence). With 1 base removed from V and 2 bases from J, the gap between germline ends came to 14 bases. The CDR3 extends over 17 amino acids. The CDR3 protein is CASSLFWGNSNTGELFF. Here the CDR3 DNA reads TGTGCCAGCAGTTTATTTTGGGGGAATAGCAACACCGGGGAGCTGTTTTTT.

V and J are TRBV4-1 and TRBJ1-2, with a tentative D call TRBD1 (5 bases). Trimming shortened V by 4 bases and J by 8 bases, and 17 bases separated the two germline ends. The germline V gene encodes CDR1 MGHRA and CDR2 YSYEKL. This CDR3 contains 14 residues. The CDR3 coding sequence is TGCGCCAGCAGCCGACCCGGGACCGCTCGGGGCTACACCTTC. Its protein is CASSRPGTARGYTF.

This sequence joins TRBV29-1 and TRBJ1-1, with a tentative D call TRBD1 (5 bases). Deletions cut 1 base from V and 5 bases from J, with 14 bases between. CDR3 length: 14 residues. The germline V gene has CDR1 SQVTM and CDR2 ANQGSEA. Written as DNA, the CDR3 is TGCAGCGTTGAAGGGGGCCAACCCTCAACTGAAGCTTTCTTT. It codes for CSVEGGQPSTEAFF.

The chain has TRBV7-9 and TRBJ2-1; D is ambiguous. The CDR3 length is 12 residues. Deletions cut 3 bases from V and 7 bases from J, with 7 bases between. In germline, CDR1 is SEHNR, CDR2 FQNEAQ (reference sequence). CDR3 sequence reads: CASSFSLNEQFF. The CDR3 coding sequence is TGTGCCAGCAGCTTTTCACTGAATGAGCAGTTCTTC.

The chain combines TRBV7-2 with TRBJ1-2, with 7 nucleotides matching TRBD1. V lost 4 bases to trimming and J lost 7 bases; unmatched junction nucleotides: 12. The CDR3 length is 15 residues. Germline CDR1 reads SGHTA; CDR2 reads FQGNSA. CDR3 region: CASSWRGDRVGGYTF. The CDR3 DNA reads as TGTGCCAGCAGCTGGAGGGGAGACAGGGTTGGTGGCTACACCTTC.

The rearrangement uses TRBV5-4 and TRBJ2-5; 8 bases align to TRBD2. V gave up 3 bases and J gave up 4 bases; unmatched junction bases: 5. The CDR3 has 14 amino acids. Looked up from germline, CDR1 is SGHNT and CDR2 is YYREEE (reference sequence). The CDR3 sequence is CASSSRTSLETQYF. The CDR3 DNA reads TGTGCCAGCAGCTCGAGGACTAGCCTAGAGACCCAGTACTTC.

Notes on this clone: This CDR3 is also generated by other DNA sequences in the sample. The chain carries TRBV30 and TRBJ2-6; unclear D gene. V was cut by 7 bases and J by 1 base, with 17 bases left in between. There are 16 residues in the CDR3. Germline assignment: CDR1 GTSNPN and CDR2 SVGIG (reference sequence). CDR3 amino acids: CASSGRRLSGANVLTF. The DNA of the CDR3 is TGTGCCTCCTCGGGCCGACGTCTGTCTGGGGCCAACGTCCTGACTTTC.

This clone was counted between two and nine times. V usage is TRBV5-1 and J usage is TRBJ1-4; 7 bases agree with TRBD1. The CDR3 extends over 12 amino acids. Germline lookup yields CDR1 SGHRS and CDR2 YFSETQ. Trimming removed 4 bases from V and 8 bases from J; junction bases left unmatched: 2. The CDR3 sequence is CASSRDREKLFF. The CDR3 DNA sequence: TGCGCCAGCAGCCGGGACAGAGAAAAACTGTTTTTT.

This chain uses TRBV20-1 with TRBJ2-7; D call uncertain. The CDR3 runs 11 residues. Germline V gives CDR1 DFQATT, CDR2 SNEGSKA (reference sequence). Trimming removed 7 bases from V and 4 bases from J, with 11 bases in between. CDR3 sequence: CSVHQRYEQYF. The CDR3 nucleotides read TGCAGTGTACACCAGAGGTACGAGCAGTACTTC.

This chain connects TRBV5-6 to TRBJ2-6, with 7 nucleotides matching TRBD1. V lost 0 bases to trimming and J lost 2 bases; unmatched junction nucleotides: 8. Germline loops: CDR1 SGHDT, CDR2 YYEEEE. The CDR3 totals 18 residues. The CDR3 reads CASSLGLGQKTGANVLTF. The CDR3 DNA follows: TGTGCCAGCAGCTTGGGTCTGGGACAGAAGACTGGGGCCAACGTCCTGACTTTC.

The rearrangement joins TRBV19 to TRBJ2-1, with no clear D. The CDR3 consists of 14 residues. The germline CDR1 and CDR2 sequences are LNHDA and SQIVND (reference sequence). V was trimmed by 1 base and J by 1 base, leaving 5 bases between them. In DNA, the CDR3 is TGTGCCAGTAGTATAGGTTCTTCCTACAATGAGCAGTTCTTC. As protein: CASSIGSSYNEQFF.

The chain uses TRBV27 and TRBJ1-5; D is unresolved. Trimming removed 2 bases at V and 4 bases at J, with 12 bases between. The CDR3 length is 15 residues. CDR1 and CDR2 (germline): MNHEY, SMNVEV (reference sequence). The CDR3 protein is CASSLSRVGNQPQHF. CDR3 sequence (DNA): TGTGCCAGCAGTTTAAGTAGGGTGGGGAATCAGCCCCAGCATTTT.

This clone was observed a handful of times. The chain links TRBV2 to TRBJ2-3, with D unclear. Germline CDR1 is SNHLY and CDR2 is FYNNEI. This CDR3 has 13 amino acids. V shed 6 bases and J shed 2 bases, with 9 bases lying between them. CDR3 loop: CASSRSITDTQYF. CDR3 nucleotide sequence: TGTGCCAGCAGCAGGTCTATCACAGATACGCAGTATTTT.

This clone was recorded a few times. The CDR3 DNA is TGTGCCAGCAGCGCCACGCCAACCGCGTCTTCCCAGTACTTC. This translates into CASSATPTASSQYF. The rearrangement uses TRBV9 and TRBJ2-5; D is uncertain. Germline CDR1 reads SGDLS; CDR2 reads YYNGEE. The germline V and J ends were trimmed by 3 bases and 9 bases, with 18 bases remaining between them. The CDR3 sequence is 14 residues long.

The V and J genes are TRBV5-6 and TRBJ2-7; D not resolved. Per the germline V gene, CDR1 is SGHDT and CDR2 is YYEEEE. CDR3 length: 13 amino acids. V gave up 4 bases and J gave up 3 bases, with 11 bases separating them. The CDR3 DNA follows: TGTGCCAGCAGCACCGTACTGAGCTACGAGCAGTACTTC. It yields the protein CASSTVLSYEQYF. The variable domain in full, with the rest retrieved from reference TRBV5-6 and TRBJ2-7, is DAGVTQSPTHLIKTRGQQVTLRCSPKSGHDTVSWYQQALGQGPQFIFQYYEEEERQRGNFPDRFSGHQFPNYSSELNVNALLLGDSALYLCASSTVLSYEQYFGPGTRLTVT.

The chain combines TRBV14 with TRBJ2-5, with 7 bases matching TRBD1. Germline CDR1 and CDR2: SGHDN and FVKESK. Unmatched junction bases numbered 1, after V lost 4 bases and J lost 5 bases. The CDR3 runs 12 residues. The CDR3 region has the DNA TGTGCCAGCAGCCTCAGGGGGGAGACCCAGTACTTC. Translating gives CASSLRGETQYF. Complete variable domain (other parts from reference TRBV14 and TRBJ2-5): EAGVTQFPSHSVIEKGQTVTLRCDPISGHDNLYWYRRVMGKEIKFLLHFVKESKQDESGMPNNRFLAERTGGTYSTLKVQPAELEDSGVYFCASSLRGETQYFGPGTRLLVL.

Details on this clone: One end of the junction varies from germline; a read error may be responsible. V is TRBV6-5 and J is TRBJ2-5; 8 bases fit TRBD2. Looked up from germline, CDR1 is MNHEY and CDR2 is SVGAGI. The CDR3 contains 14 residues. As DNA, the CDR3 is TGTGCCATCAGTGCCCGGGGGGGCCAAGAGACCCAGTACTTC. Translation: CAISARGGQETQYF.

This rearrangement joins TRBV7-3 to TRBJ2-1; tentatively, D is TRBD2 (6 bases). The ends were cut back, 5 bases at V and 6 bases at J, with 20 bases in the middle. Germline V gene lookup returns CDR1 SGHTA and CDR2 FQGTGA. This CDR3 region has 16 residues. Here the CDR3 reads CASSPRGSTGPNEQFF. In nucleotides, the CDR3 is TGTGCCAGCAGCCCGCGGGGATCTACAGGCCCCAATGAGCAGTTCTTC.

The chain carries TRBV10-3 and TRBJ2-1; D remains ambiguous. This CDR3 spans 13 amino acids. V lost 4 bases and J 8 bases, leaving 12 bases between the germline ends. Germline CDR1 is ENHRY and CDR2 is SYGVKD. The CDR3 sequence is CAISGWGGYEQFF. The CDR3 DNA reads TGTGCCATCAGTGGATGGGGTGGATATGAGCAGTTCTTC.

The V gene is TRBV14, the J gene TRBJ2-7; D possibly corresponds to TRBD2 (6 bases). This CDR3 region has 13 residues. Trimming removed 6 bases from V and 0 bases from J, with 9 bases in between. The V gene's germline CDR1 is SGHDN and CDR2 FVKESK. CDR3 in DNA: TGTGCCAGCAGGCGGGACTCCTCCTACGAGCAGTACTTC. Translation: CASRRDSSYEQYF. The variable domain in full, completed from reference TRBV14 and TRBJ2-7, reads EAGVTQFPSHSVIEKGQTVTLRCDPISGHDNLYWYRRVMGKEIKFLLHFVKESKQDESGMPNNRFLAERTGGTYSTLKVQPAELEDSGVYFCASRRDSSYEQYFGPGTRLTVT.

This clone was seen a handful of times. Here the CDR3 DNA reads TGTGCCAGCAGCTTAGAGAATCTAGCGGGACAATCCTACGAGCAGTACTTC. Its translation is CASSLENLAGQSYEQYF. The chain recombines TRBV7-2 with TRBJ2-7; 9 bases agree with TRBD2. The CDR3 totals 17 residues. In germline, CDR1 is SGHTA, CDR2 FQGNSA. Trimming took 1 base from V and 1 from J; bases not matched to a gene: 8.

The rearrangement joins TRBV5-1 to TRBJ2-3; 10 nucleotides agree with TRBD2. The germline V gene encodes CDR1 SGHRS and CDR2 YFSETQ. The CDR3 sequence is 16 residues long. With 4 bases clipped from V and 1 base from J, the junction kept 6 bases outside the gene matches. The CDR3 region has the DNA TGCGCCAGCAGCGTGATGCTAGCGGGAGGCACAGATACGCAGTATTTT. It is translated as CASSVMLAGGTDTQYF.